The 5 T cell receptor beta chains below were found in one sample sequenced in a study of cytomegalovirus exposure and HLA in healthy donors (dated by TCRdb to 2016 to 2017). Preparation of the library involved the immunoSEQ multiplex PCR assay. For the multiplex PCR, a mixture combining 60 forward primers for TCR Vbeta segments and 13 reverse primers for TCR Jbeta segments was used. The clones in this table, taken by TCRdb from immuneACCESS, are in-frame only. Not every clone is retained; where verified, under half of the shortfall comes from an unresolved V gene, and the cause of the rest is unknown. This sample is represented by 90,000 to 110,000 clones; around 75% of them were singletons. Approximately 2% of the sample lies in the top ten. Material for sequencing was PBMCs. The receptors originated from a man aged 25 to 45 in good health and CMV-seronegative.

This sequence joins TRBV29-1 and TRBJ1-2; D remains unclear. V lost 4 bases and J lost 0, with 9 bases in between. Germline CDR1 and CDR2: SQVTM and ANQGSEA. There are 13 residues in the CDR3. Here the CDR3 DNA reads TGCAGCGTTGTATCGGAGACTAACTATGGCTACACCTTC. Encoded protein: CSVVSETNYGYTF. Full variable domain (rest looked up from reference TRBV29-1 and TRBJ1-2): SAVISQKPSRDICQRGTSLTIQCQVDSQVTMMFWYRQQPGQSLTLIATANQGSEATYESGFVIDKFPISRPNLTFSTLTVSNMSPEDSSIYLCSVVSETNYGYTFGSGTRLTVV.

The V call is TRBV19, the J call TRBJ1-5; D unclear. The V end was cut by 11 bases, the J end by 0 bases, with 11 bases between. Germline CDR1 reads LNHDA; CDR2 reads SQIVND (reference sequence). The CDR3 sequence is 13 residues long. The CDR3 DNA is TGTGCCGTAGCGTATGATAGCAATCAGCCCCAGCATTTT. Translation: CAVAYDSNQPQHF.

CDR3 in amino acids: CASKNSYGLYEQYF. For the CDR3, the DNA is TGTGCCAGCAAAAATTCGTACGGACTCTACGAGCAGTACTTC. This chain uses TRBV6-5 with TRBJ2-7, with TRBD2 as a possible D gene (5 bases). V gave up 7 bases and J gave up 3 bases, with 16 bases separating them. The CDR3 totals 14 residues. Germline V lookup: CDR1 MNHEY, CDR2 SVGAGI.

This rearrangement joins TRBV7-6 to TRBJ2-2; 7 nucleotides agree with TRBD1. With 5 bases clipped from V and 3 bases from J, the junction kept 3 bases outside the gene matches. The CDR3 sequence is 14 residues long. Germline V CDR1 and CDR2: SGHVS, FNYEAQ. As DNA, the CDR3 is TGTGCCAGCAGCCCGACAGGGTACACCGGGGAGCTGTTTTTT. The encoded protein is CASSPTGYTGELFF.

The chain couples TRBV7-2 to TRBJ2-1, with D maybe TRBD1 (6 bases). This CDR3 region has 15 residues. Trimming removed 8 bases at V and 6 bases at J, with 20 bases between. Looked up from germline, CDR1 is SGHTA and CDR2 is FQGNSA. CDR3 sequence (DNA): TGTGCCAGCGGACCCCGGGACAACGGGATCAATGAGCAGTTCTTC. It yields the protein CASGPRDNGINEQFF.